The rows below give T cell receptor beta chains drawn from one sample of a study of OX40 agonist ivuxolimab in advanced cancers. TCRdb's table, derived via immunoSEQ multiplex PCR, lists solely in-frame clones and lacks some. The sample has tens of thousands of clones; roughly 90% are singletons. Specimen: CD4+ or CD8+ T cells sorted from blood, collected in a trial of the OX40 agonist ivuxolimab. These receptors were taken from an adult with an advanced solid tumor such as melanoma, head and neck, liver or kidney cancer. The CDR3 runs from the conserved cysteine through the conserved F or W. Fields, in order: J gene, D gene, clone size, V gene, CDR3 protein, CDR3 DNA. The D gene is left open where the match is weak. A clone size is listed for some rows: how often the clone was seen (once, few, many), or a class if it is expanded.

TRBJ2-1,NA,NA,TRBV9,CASSLDSPYNEQFF,TGTGCCAGCAGCTTGGACTCCCCTTACAATGAGCAGTTCTTC
TRBJ1-2,NA,NA,TRBV30,CAWSRDLDGYTF,TGTGCCTGGAGTAGGGACCTCGACGGCTACACCTTC
TRBJ2-5,NA,NA,TRBV7-9,CASSLAGTETQYF,TGTGCCAGCAGCTTAGCCGGTACAGAGACCCAGTACTTC
TRBJ1-3,NA,NA,TRBV27,CASRDSGNTIYF,TGTGCCAGCAGAGACTCTGGAAACACCATATATTTT
TRBJ2-5,NA,once,TRBV27,CASSSQETQYF,TGTGCCAGCAGTTCACAAGAGACCCAGTACTTC
TRBJ2-1,TRBD2,NA,TRBV4-2,CASSQDLVASGNEQFF,TGTGCCAGCAGCCAAGATCTTGTGGCTAGCGGTAATGAGCAGTTCTTC
TRBJ2-1,NA,NA,TRBV19,CASIGSSNEQFF,TGTGCCAGTATAGGTTCAAGCAATGAGCAGTTCTTC
TRBJ1-5,TRBD1,NA,TRBV9,CASSHRGLLNQPQHF,TGTGCCAGCAGCCACAGGGGACTTTTGAATCAGCCCCAGCATTTT
TRBJ2-1,NA,NA,TRBV6-1,CASSDGLINEQFF,TGTGCCAGCAGTGACGGGTTGATCAATGAGCAGTTCTTC
TRBJ2-7,NA,NA,TRBV5-6,CASRKFSESAYEQYF,TGTGCCAGCAGGAAATTCTCAGAATCCGCCTACGAGCAGTACTTC
TRBJ1-3,NA,NA,TRBV6-4,CASSEGSGNTIYF,TGTGCCAGCAGCGAAGGCTCTGGAAACACCATATATTTT